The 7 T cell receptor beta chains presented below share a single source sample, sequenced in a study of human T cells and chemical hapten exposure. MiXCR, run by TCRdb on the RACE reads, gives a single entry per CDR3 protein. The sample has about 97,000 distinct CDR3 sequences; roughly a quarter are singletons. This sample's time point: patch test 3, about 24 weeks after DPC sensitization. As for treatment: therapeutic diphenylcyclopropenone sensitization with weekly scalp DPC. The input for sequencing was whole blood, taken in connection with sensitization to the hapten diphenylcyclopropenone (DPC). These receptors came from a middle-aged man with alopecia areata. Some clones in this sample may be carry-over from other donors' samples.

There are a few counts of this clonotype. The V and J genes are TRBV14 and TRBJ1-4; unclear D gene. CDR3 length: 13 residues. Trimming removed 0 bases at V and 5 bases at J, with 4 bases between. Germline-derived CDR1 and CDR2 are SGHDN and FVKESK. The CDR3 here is CASSQEQNEKLFF. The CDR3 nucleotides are TGTGCCAGCAGCCAAGAGCAGAATGAAAAACTGTTTTTT.

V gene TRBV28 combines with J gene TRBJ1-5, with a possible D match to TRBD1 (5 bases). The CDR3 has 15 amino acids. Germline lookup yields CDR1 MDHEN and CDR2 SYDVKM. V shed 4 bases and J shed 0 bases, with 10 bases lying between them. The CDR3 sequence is CASSYHRNSNQPQHF. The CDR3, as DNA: TGTGCCAGCAGTTACCACAGGAATAGCAATCAGCCCCAGCATTTT.

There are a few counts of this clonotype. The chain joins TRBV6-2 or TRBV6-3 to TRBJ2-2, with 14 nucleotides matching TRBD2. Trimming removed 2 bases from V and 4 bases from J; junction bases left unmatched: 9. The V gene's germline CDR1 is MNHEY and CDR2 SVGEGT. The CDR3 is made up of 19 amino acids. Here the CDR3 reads CASSYPTSGRASSTGELFF. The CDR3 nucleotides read TGTGCCAGCAGTTACCCGACTAGCGGGAGGGCCAGCAGCACCGGGGAGCTGTTTTTT.

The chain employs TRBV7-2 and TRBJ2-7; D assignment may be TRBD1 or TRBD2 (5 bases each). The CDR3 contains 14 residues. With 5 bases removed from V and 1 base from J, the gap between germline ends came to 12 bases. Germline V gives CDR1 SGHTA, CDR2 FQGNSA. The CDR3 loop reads CASSPNWGSYEQYF. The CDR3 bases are TGTGCCAGCAGCCCAAATTGGGGGTCCTACGAGCAGTACTTC. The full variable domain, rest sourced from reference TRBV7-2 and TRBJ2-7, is GAGVSQSPSNKVTEKGKDVELRCDPISGHTALYWYRQSLGQGLEFLIYFQGNSAPDKSGLPSDRFSAERTGGSVSTLTIQRTQQEDSAVYLCASSPNWGSYEQYFGPGTRLTVT.

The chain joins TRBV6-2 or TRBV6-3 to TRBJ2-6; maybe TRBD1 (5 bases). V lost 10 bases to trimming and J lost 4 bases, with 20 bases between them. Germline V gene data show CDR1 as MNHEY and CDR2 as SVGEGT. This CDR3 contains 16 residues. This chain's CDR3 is CATYRAGRRGANVLTF. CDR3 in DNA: TGTGCCACTTACCGGGCAGGGCGTCGAGGGGCCAACGTCCTGACTTTC.

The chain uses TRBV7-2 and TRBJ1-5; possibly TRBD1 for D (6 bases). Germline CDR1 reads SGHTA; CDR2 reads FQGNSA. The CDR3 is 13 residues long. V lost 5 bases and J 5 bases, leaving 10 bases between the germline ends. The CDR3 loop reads CASSQGRDQPQHF. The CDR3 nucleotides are TGTGCCAGCAGCCAGGGGAGGGATCAGCCCCAGCATTTT. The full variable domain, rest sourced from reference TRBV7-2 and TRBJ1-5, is GAGVSQSPSNKVTEKGKDVELRCDPISGHTALYWYRQSLGQGLEFLIYFQGNSAPDKSGLPSDRFSAERTGGSVSTLTIQRTQQEDSAVYLCASSQGRDQPQHFGDGTRLSIL.

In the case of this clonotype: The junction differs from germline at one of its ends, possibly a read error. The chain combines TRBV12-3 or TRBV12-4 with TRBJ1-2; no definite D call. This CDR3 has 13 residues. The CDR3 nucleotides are TGTGCCAGCAGTTTTACAGATAACTATGGCTACAACTTC. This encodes CASSFTDNYGYNF.